What follows are 29 T cell receptor beta chains derived from one specimen sequenced in a study of metastatic and nonmetastatic thyroid tumors. Until they underwent thyroid surgery, no patient had received any treatment. TCRdb re-called clones via MiXCR from the PCR reads. The data contain about 82,000 clones, approximately 12% of them seen just once; the ten biggest clones take up over 7%. The material sequenced was tumor tissue. These receptors were collected from a female donor with papillary thyroid cancer or a benign thyroid nodule (not recorded which). Some clones in this sample may be carry-over from other donors' samples.

This clone has at least ten counts. The rearrangement links TRBV6-5 to TRBJ2-6; 8 bases are a match to TRBD1. CDR3 length: 18 amino acids. The J segment lost 0 bases and the V segment lost 6 bases, leaving 10 bases of the junction unmatched. Germline V lookup: CDR1 MNHEY, CDR2 SVGAGI. The CDR3 loop reads CASRRLPGQDSGANVLTF. CDR3 in DNA: TGTGCCAGCAGGCGTCTACCGGGACAGGACTCTGGGGCCAACGTCCTGACTTTC.

In this sample, this clone turned up many times. The rearrangement joins TRBV6-1 to TRBJ1-6; 8 nucleotides align to TRBD1. CDR3 size: 16 residues. The V gene end was trimmed by 6 bases and the J gene end by 4 bases; junction bases not matched to a gene: 8. Germline loops: CDR1 MNHNS, CDR2 SASEGT. The CDR3 region is CASRSGTGSYNSPLHF. The CDR3 DNA follows: TGTGCCAGCAGGTCGGGGACAGGTTCTTATAATTCACCCCTCCACTTT.

This clone was seen at least ten times. The chain uses TRBV9 and TRBJ2-2; D is uncertain. From germline, CDR1 is SGDLS and CDR2 YYNGEE. The CDR3 sequence is 12 residues long. The V and J ends lost 4 bases and 6 bases respectively, with 7 bases between them. CDR3 bases: TGTGCCAGCAGCTCGTGGGCCGGGGAGCTGTTTTTT. Amino acid sequence: CASSSWAGELFF.

At least ten counts were recorded for this clone. This sequence joins TRBV20-1 and TRBJ2-3, with a tentative D call TRBD1 (5 bases). The CDR3 consists of 14 residues. In germline, CDR1 is DFQATT, CDR2 SNEGSKA (reference sequence). Trimming cost V 4 bases and J 2 bases, with 13 bases left between them. The CDR3 here is CSATLSRDTDTQYF. The CDR3 coding sequence is TGCAGTGCTACCCTCTCCAGGGACACAGATACGCAGTATTTT.

There are many counts of this clone. The CDR3, as DNA: TGTGCCAGCAGAAGAGAACAGGGACCCTATGGCTACACCTTC. This sequence encodes CASRREQGPYGYTF. The genes are TRBV6-2 or TRBV6-3 and TRBJ1-2, with D possibly matching TRBD1 (6 bases). V was trimmed by 6 bases and J by 4 bases, leaving 15 bases between them. This CDR3 contains 14 residues. Per the germline V gene, CDR1 is MNHEY and CDR2 is SVGEGT.

There are many counts of this clone. This chain joins TRBV9 and TRBJ1-2; the D gene is possibly TRBD1 (6 bases). The length of the CDR3 is 12 residues. V was pared by 0 bases and J by 7 bases, with 7 bases between. Germline V gene lookup returns CDR1 SGDLS and CDR2 YYNGEE. This CDR3 is CASSVAGAGYTF. CDR3 sequence (DNA): TGTGCCAGCAGCGTAGCAGGGGCTGGCTACACCTTC.

This rearrangement joins TRBV9 to TRBJ2-5; D is possibly TRBD1 or TRBD2 (5 bases each). With 4 bases removed from V and 2 bases from J, the gap between germline ends came to 15 bases. The CDR3 length is 15 residues. Germline loops: CDR1 SGDLS, CDR2 YYNGEE. CDR3 residues: CASSTQEARQETQYF. CDR3 sequence (DNA): TGTGCCAGCAGCACACAGGAGGCTCGGCAAGAGACCCAGTACTTC. Filled out from reference TRBV9 and TRBJ2-5, the complete variable domain reads DSGVTQTPKHLITATGQRVTLRCSPRSGDLSVYWYQQSLDQGLQFLIQYYNGEERAKGNILERFSAQQFPDLHSELNLSSLELGDSALYFCASSTQEARQETQYFGPGTRLLVL.

In its sample, this clone was seen a few times. A much larger clone differs by one base, so this may be a read error. The chain combines TRBV28 with TRBJ2-2, with TRBD2 identical over 12 bases. Germline lookup yields CDR1 MDHEN and CDR2 SYDVKM. This CDR3 is built from 17 residues. Trimming at V came to 5 bases and at J to 2 bases, leaving 6 bases not matched to a gene. In nucleotides, the CDR3 is TGTGCCAGCAGTCTCCCGACTAGCGGGAGTAACACCGGGGAGCTGTTTTTT. Translated, it gives CASSLPTSGSNTGELFF.

For this clone: This may arise from a read error, as a much more abundant clone is one base away. This chain uses TRBV20-1 with TRBJ2-7; D may be TRBD1 (6 bases). The germline gives CDR1 DFQATT, CDR2 SNEGSKA (reference sequence). The CDR3 is 14 amino acids. V shed 3 bases and J shed 5 bases, with 17 bases lying between them. This CDR3 reads CSASGSGTSDEQYF. The DNA of the CDR3 is TGCAGTGCTAGTGGCTCCGGGACATCGGACGAGCAGTACTTC.

Ten or more counts support this clone. The chain links TRBV12-3 or TRBV12-4 to TRBJ1-2; 8 positions match TRBD1. J lost 4 bases, V lost 5 bases, and 3 bases had no gene match. CDR3 length equals 13 residues. This CDR3 reads CASSPDRVYGYTF. CDR3 nucleotides: TGTGCCAGCAGTCCGGACAGGGTCTATGGCTACACCTTC.

Comment on this clone: A much more abundant neighbour one base away suggests this may be a read error. At the DNA level, this CDR3 is encoded by other sequences in the same sample as well. The chain couples TRBV10-2 to TRBJ1-1, with D unclear. Per the germline V gene, CDR1 is WSHSY and CDR2 is SAAADI. The CDR3 has 11 residues. V was pared by 9 bases and J by 3 bases, with 8 bases between. The CDR3, as DNA: TGCGCCAGTAGCCTGCACACTGAAGCTTTCTTT. Protein sequence: CASSLHTEAFF.

This rearrangement joins TRBV20-1 to TRBJ2-5; 7 bases fit TRBD1. The CDR3 sequence is 11 residues long. J lost 4 bases, V lost 8 bases, and 4 bases had no gene match. CDR1 is DFQATT, CDR2 SNEGSKA, per germline (reference sequence). CDR3 sequence: CSLRGLETQYF. In DNA form, the CDR3 reads TGCAGTCTCAGGGGGTTAGAGACCCAGTACTTC.

This clone came up many times. The V and J genes are TRBV20-1 and TRBJ2-1, with TRBD2 matching 12 bases. V gave up 4 bases and J gave up 12 bases; unmatched junction bases: 7. Looked up from germline, CDR1 is DFQATT and CDR2 is SNEGSKA (reference sequence). CDR3 length equals 13 residues. The CDR3 bases are TGCAGTGCTAAACTAGCGGGGGGAGTGGGGCAGTTCTTC. Its translation: CSAKLAGGVGQFF.

This clone was counted at least ten times. The V gene is TRBV5-1, the J gene TRBJ1-2; the match to TRBD1 covers 9 bases. Trimming took 0 bases from V and 6 from J; bases not matched to a gene: 0. Germline CDR1 and CDR2: SGHRS and YFSETQ. The CDR3 length is 13 residues. In nucleotides, the CDR3 is TGCGCCAGCAGCTTGGGGGACAGGGATGGCTACACCTTC. Protein sequence: CASSLGDRDGYTF.

The table lists this clone with many counts. This chain uses TRBV10-2 with TRBJ1-1, with no clear D. The CDR3 consists of 11 residues. Germline V lookup: CDR1 WSHSY, CDR2 SAAADI. V lost 5 bases, J lost 2 bases, and 3 bases lay in between. The CDR3 nucleotides read TGCGCCAGCAGTCCTAACACTGAAGCTTTCTTT. Encoded protein: CASSPNTEAFF.

This clone was observed at least ten times. Other DNA sequences in this specimen translate into the identical CDR3. This chain connects TRBV7-3 to TRBJ1-2; 10 nucleotides match TRBD1. V gave up 3 bases and J gave up 8 bases; unmatched junction bases: 3. Germline CDR1 reads SGHTA; CDR2 reads FQGTGA. The CDR3 contains 13 residues. The CDR3, as DNA: TGTGCCAGCAGCTTGACAGGGGGCGAGGGCTACACCTTC. This translates into CASSLTGGEGYTF.

This clone was detected many times. The rearrangement links TRBV14 to TRBJ2-7; 11 positions agree with TRBD1. This CDR3 comprises 14 residues. Trimming removed 4 bases from V and 8 bases from J; junction bases left unmatched: 7. The V gene's germline CDR1 is SGHDN and CDR2 FVKESK. The CDR3 DNA follows: TGTGCCAGCAGCCGGGACAGGGGGGGATTAAAGCAGTACTTC. Residues: CASSRDRGGLKQYF.

This clone was counted many times. This rearrangement joins TRBV10-3 to TRBJ1-1; unclear D gene. V was pared by 0 bases and J by 1 base, with 9 bases between. Looked up from germline, CDR1 is ENHRY and CDR2 is SYGVKD. The CDR3 length is 15 residues. Here the CDR3 reads CAISESTRQNTEAFF. The CDR3 nucleotides are TGTGCCATCAGTGAGTCGACGAGACAGAACACTGAAGCTTTCTTT.

This clone was detected only a few times. This may stem from a read error, because a much larger clone lies one nucleotide away. This chain connects TRBV11-3 to TRBJ2-5, with 9 bases fitting TRBD2. The V gene end was trimmed by 5 bases and the J gene end by 1 base; junction bases not matched to a gene: 8. This CDR3 spans 16 amino acids. Germline assignment: CDR1 SGHNT and CDR2 YENEEA. This CDR3 is CASSQGTSWIQETQYF. DNA of the CDR3: TGTGCCAGCAGCCAAGGGACTAGCTGGATCCAAGAGACCCAGTACTTC. The full variable domain, in which reference TRBV11-3 and TRBJ2-5 provide the parts outside the CDR3, is EAGVVQSPRYKIIEKKQPVAFWCNPISGHNTLYWYLQNLGQGPELLIRYENEEAVDDSQLPKDRFSAERLKGVDSTLKIQPAELGDSAVYLCASSQGTSWIQETQYFGPGTRLLVL.

There are a few counts of this clone. Within the sample, other DNA sequences also encode this same CDR3. The chain links TRBV5-4 to TRBJ2-2; D remains unclear. The CDR3 consists of 16 residues. Germline CDR1 SGHNT, CDR2 YYREEE (reference sequence). V shed 2 bases and J shed 8 bases, with 19 bases lying between them. The CDR3 here is CASSLVRSAWAGELFF. The CDR3 nucleotides read TGTGCCAGCAGCTTAGTACGGAGCGCCTGGGCGGGGGAGCTGTTTTTT.

This clone has ten or more counts. The chain has TRBV20-1 and TRBJ1-1; the D gene is possibly TRBD1 (5 bases). This CDR3 spans 14 amino acids. The ends were cut back, 5 bases at V and 2 bases at J, with 15 bases in the middle. Germline CDR1 is DFQATT and CDR2 is SNEGSKA (reference sequence). In nucleotides, the CDR3 is TGCAGTGCTCCTCCTGGGGCGGATAACACTGAAGCTTTCTTT. Translated, it gives CSAPPGADNTEAFF.

This clone showed up many times. The chain joins TRBV20-1 to TRBJ2-1; 7 nucleotides align to TRBD1. CDR1 and CDR2 (germline): DFQATT, SNEGSKA (reference sequence). The CDR3 length is 13 residues. The junction had 5 bases not matched to a gene; V was cut back by 6 bases and J by 3 bases. CDR3 DNA: TGCAGTGCCATCGACAGGGACTACAATGAGCAGTTCTTC. It encodes CSAIDRDYNEQFF.

This clone was seen ten or more times. This chain links TRBV5-1 with TRBJ1-2, with 7 bases fitting TRBD1. The V gene's germline CDR1 is SGHRS and CDR2 YFSETQ. This CDR3 spans 15 amino acids. Losses at the gene ends were 4 bases for V and 4 bases for J; bases not matched to a gene: 10. CDR3 in amino acids: CASSAVGGSGYGYTF. For the CDR3, the DNA is TGCGCCAGCAGCGCGGTAGGGGGCTCGGGCTATGGCTACACCTTC. Filled out from reference TRBV5-1 and TRBJ1-2, the complete variable domain reads KAGVTQTPRYLIKTRGQQVTLSCSPISGHRSVSWYQQTPGQGLQFLFEYFSETQRNKGNFPGRFSGRQFSNSRSEMNVSTLELGDSALYLCASSAVGGSGYGYTFGSGTRLTVV.

As for this clone: Being one base from a much bigger clone, this may be a read error. This chain joins TRBV27 and TRBJ2-1, with 8 bases that match TRBD2. The CDR3 spans 11 residues. Germline lookup yields CDR1 MNHEY and CDR2 SMNVEV (reference sequence). The CDR3 region has the DNA TGTGCCGGCAGAATAGCGGGATCTTTGTTCTTC. It specifies CAGRIAGSLFF.

The sample holds many counts of this clone. The chain couples TRBV2 to TRBJ1-2; TRBD1 aligns across 10 bases. The CDR3 totals 13 residues. V was pared by 4 bases and J by 7 bases, with 3 bases of the junction left unmatched. CDR1 and CDR2 (germline): SNHLY, FYNNEI. The CDR3 nucleotides are TGTGCCAGCAGTGTTCGACAGGGGGCTGGCTACACCTTC. This translates into CASSVRQGAGYTF.

The chain carries TRBV28 and TRBJ2-5; 9 bases fit TRBD2. This CDR3 spans 16 amino acids. Germline V gene data show CDR1 as MDHEN and CDR2 as SYDVKM. With 5 bases clipped from V and 4 bases from J, the junction kept 11 bases outside the gene matches. The CDR3 region is CASSTLGTSMRETQYF. Here the CDR3 DNA reads TGTGCCAGCAGTACCCTAGGGACTAGCATGAGAGAGACCCAGTACTTC.

There are many counts of this clone. The rearrangement uses TRBV7-3 and TRBJ1-1; 7 positions match TRBD1. This CDR3 is built from 17 residues. CDR1 and CDR2 (germline): SGHTA, FQGTGA. J was trimmed by 7 bases and V by 0 bases; bases with no gene match: 14. As DNA, the CDR3 is TGTGCCAGCAGCTTAACACCGGAGACAGGGCTGTTTGGTGAAGCTTTCTTT. Translation gives CASSLTPETGLFGEAFF.

This clone was counted ten times or more. The V and J genes are TRBV3-1 and TRBJ2-1; TRBD2 agrees at 9 bases. V was clipped by 1 base and J by 3 bases; unmatched bases: 1. Per germline, CDR1 LGHDT and CDR2 YNNKEL (reference sequence). The CDR3 extends over 15 amino acids. CDR3 in amino acids: CASSQGREGYNEQFF. CDR3 nucleotides: TGTGCCAGCAGCCAAGGGCGGGAGGGCTACAATGAGCAGTTCTTC.

Worth noting for this clone: Possible read error: a much larger clone is one base away. Other nucleotide sequences from this sample produce the same CDR3. The genes are TRBV27 and TRBJ1-1; D is unclear. The CDR3 covers 13 residues. Trimming removed 5 bases from V and 7 bases from J, with 14 bases in between. Germline CDR1 reads MNHEY; CDR2 reads SMNVEV (reference sequence). This CDR3 reads CASSLPGLSEAFF. In DNA, the CDR3 is TGTGCCAGCAGTCTCCCGGGTCTTAGTGAAGCTTTCTTT.